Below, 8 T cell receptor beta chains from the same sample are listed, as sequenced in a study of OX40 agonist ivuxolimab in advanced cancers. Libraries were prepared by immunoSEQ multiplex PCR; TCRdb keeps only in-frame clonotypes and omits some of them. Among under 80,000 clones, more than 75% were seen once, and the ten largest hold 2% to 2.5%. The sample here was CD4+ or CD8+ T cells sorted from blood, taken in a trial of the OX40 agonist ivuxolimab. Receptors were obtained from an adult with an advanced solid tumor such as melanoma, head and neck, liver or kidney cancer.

The CDR3 sequence is CAIRRQGDYEQYF. As DNA, the CDR3 is TGTGCCATCAGGAGACAGGGAGATTACGAGCAGTACTTC. The V and J genes are TRBV10-3 and TRBJ2-7, with TRBD1 matching over 7 bases. The CDR3 sequence is 13 residues long. The junction had 6 bases not matched to a gene; V was cut back by 6 bases and J by 4 bases. Germline V lookup: CDR1 ENHRY, CDR2 SYGVKD.

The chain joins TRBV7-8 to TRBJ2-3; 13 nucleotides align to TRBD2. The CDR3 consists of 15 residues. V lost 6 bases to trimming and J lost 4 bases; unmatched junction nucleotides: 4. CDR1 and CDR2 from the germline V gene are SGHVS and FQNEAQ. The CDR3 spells CASSRTSGGPDTQYF. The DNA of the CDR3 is TGTGCCAGCAGTAGGACTAGCGGGGGCCCAGATACGCAGTATTTT.

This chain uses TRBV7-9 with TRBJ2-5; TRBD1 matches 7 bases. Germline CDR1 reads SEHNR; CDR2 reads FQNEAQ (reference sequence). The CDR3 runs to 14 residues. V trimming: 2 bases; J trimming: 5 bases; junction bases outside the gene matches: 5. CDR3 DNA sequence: TGTGCCAGCAGCTTAAGGACAGGTCAGGAGACCCAGTACTTC. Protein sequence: CASSLRTGQETQYF.

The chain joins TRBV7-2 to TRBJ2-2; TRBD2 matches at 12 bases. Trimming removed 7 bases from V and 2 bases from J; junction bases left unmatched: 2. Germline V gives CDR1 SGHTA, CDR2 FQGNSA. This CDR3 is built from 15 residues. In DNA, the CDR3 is TGTGCCAGCAAACTAGCGGGGGGTAACACCGGGGAGCTGTTTTTT. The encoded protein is CASKLAGGNTGELFF. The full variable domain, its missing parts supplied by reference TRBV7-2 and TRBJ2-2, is GAGVSQSPSNKVTEKGKDVELRCDPISGHTALYWYRQSLGQGLEFLIYFQGNSAPDKSGLPSDRFSAERTGGSVSTLTIQRTQQEDSAVYLCASKLAGGNTGELFFGEGSRLTVL.

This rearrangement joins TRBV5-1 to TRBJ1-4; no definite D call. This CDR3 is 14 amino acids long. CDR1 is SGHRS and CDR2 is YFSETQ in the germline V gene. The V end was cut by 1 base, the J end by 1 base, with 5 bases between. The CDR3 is CASSLRGTNEKLFF. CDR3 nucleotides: TGCGCCAGCAGCTTGCGTGGAACTAATGAAAAACTGTTTTTT.

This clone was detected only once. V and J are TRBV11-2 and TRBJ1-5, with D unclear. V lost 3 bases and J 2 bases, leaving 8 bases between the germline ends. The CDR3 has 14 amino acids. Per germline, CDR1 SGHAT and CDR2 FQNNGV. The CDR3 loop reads CASSFGRRNQPQHF. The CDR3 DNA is TGTGCCAGCAGCTTCGGTAGGCGCAATCAGCCCCAGCATTTT.

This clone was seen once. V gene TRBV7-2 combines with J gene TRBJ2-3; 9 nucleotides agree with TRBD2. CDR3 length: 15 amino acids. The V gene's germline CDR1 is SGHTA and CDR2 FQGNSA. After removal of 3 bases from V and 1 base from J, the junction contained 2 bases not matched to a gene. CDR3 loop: CASSFQRGGTDTQYF. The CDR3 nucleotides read TGTGCCAGCAGCTTCCAGCGGGGGGGCACAGATACGCAGTATTTT.

This CDR3 is CASSENSGGPETQYF. DNA for the CDR3: TGTGCCAGCAGTGAAAATAGCGGGGGGCCCGAGACCCAGTACTTC. The chain is built from TRBV2 and TRBJ2-5; 10 nucleotides match TRBD2. Germline V gives CDR1 SNHLY, CDR2 FYNNEI. This CDR3 is 15 amino acids long. V trimming: 2 bases; J trimming: 5 bases; junction bases outside the gene matches: 5.